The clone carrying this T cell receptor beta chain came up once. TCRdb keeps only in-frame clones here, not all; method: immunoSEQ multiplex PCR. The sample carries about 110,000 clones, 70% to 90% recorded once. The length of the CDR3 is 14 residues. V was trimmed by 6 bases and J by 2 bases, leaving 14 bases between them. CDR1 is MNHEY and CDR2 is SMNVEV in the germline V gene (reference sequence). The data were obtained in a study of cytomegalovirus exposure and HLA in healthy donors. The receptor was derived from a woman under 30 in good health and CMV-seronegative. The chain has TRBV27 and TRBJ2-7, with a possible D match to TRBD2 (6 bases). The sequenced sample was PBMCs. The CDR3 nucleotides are TGTGCCAGCAGACCGGGACTCCTTGCCTACGAGCAGTACTTC. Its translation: CASRPGLLAYEQYF.